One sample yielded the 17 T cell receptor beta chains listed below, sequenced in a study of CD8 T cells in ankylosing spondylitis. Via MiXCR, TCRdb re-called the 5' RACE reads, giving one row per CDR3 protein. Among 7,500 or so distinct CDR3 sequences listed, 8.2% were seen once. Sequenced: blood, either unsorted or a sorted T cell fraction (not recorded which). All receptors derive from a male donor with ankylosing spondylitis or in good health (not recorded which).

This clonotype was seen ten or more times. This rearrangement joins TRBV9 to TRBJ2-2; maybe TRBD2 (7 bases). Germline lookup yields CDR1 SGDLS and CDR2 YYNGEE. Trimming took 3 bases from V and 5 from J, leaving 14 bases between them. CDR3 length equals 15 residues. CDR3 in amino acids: CASSGRGTRTGELFF. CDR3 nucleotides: TGTGCCAGCAGCGGGCGGGGGACAAGAACCGGGGAGCTGTTTTTT.

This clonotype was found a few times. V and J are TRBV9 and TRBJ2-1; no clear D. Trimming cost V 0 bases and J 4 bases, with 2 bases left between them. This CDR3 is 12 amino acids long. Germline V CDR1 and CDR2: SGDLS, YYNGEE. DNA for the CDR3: TGTGCCAGCAGCGTAGGTTACAATGAGCAGTTCTTC. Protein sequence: CASSVGYNEQFF.

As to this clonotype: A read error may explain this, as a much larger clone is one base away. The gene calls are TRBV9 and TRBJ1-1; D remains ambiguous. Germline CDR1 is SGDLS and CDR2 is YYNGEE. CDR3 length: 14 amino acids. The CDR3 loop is CVSSVGHLNTEAFF. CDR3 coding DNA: TGTGTCAGCAGCGTAGGGCACCTCAACACTGAAGCTTTCTTT.

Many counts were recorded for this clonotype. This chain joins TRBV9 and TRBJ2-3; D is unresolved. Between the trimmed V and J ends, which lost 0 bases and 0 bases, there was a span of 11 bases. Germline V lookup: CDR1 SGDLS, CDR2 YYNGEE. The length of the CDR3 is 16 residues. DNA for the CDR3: TGTGCCAGCAGCGTAGAGGGCGGAGCTAGCACAGATACGCAGTATTTT. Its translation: CASSVEGGASTDTQYF.

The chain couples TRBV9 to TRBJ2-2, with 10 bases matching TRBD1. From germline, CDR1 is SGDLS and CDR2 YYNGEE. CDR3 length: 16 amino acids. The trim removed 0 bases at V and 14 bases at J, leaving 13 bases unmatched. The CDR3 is CASSVEDGTGAGVLFF. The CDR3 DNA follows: TGTGCCAGCAGCGTAGAGGACGGGACAGGGGCCGGGGTTCTGTTTTTT.

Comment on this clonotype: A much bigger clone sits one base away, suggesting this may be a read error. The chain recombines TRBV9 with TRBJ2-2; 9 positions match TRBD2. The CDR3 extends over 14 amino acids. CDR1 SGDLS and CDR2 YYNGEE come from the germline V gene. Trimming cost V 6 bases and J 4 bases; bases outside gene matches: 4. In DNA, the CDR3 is TGTGCCAGCACTAGCGGGGAGGGCACCGGGGAGCTGTTTTTT. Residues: CASTSGEGTGELFF.

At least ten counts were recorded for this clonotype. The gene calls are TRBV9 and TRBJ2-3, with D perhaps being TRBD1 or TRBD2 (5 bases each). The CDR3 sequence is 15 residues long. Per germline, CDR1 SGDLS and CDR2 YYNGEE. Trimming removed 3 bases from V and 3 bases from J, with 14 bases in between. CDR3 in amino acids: CASSGGRKGTDTQYF. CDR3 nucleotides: TGTGCCAGCAGCGGGGGACGAAAGGGAACAGATACGCAGTATTTT. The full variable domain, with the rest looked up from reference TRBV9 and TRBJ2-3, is DSGVTQTPKHLITATGQRVTLRCSPRSGDLSVYWYQQSLDQGLQFLIQYYNGEERAKGNILERFSAQQFPDLHSELNLSSLELGDSALYFCASSGGRKGTDTQYFGPGTRLTVL.

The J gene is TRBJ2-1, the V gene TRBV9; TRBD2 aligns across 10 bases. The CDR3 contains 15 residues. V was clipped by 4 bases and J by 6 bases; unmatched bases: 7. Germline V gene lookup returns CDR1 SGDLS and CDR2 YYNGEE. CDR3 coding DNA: TGTGCCAGCAGCCCCCTAGCGGGAGTGAGCAATGAGCAGTTCTTC. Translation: CASSPLAGVSNEQFF.

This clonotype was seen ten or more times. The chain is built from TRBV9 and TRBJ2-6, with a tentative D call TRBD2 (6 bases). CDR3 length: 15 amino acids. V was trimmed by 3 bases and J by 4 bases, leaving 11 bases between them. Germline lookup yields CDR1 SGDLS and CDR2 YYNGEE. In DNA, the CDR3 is TGTGCCAGCAGCGGACTAGTTTCCGGGGCCAACGTCCTGACTTTC. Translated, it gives CASSGLVSGANVLTF.

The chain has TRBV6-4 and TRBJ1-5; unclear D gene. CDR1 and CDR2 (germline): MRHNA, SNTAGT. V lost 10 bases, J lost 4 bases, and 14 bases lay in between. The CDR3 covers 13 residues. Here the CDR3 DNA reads TGTGCCAACCTACCTCGGAGGAATCAGCCCCAGCATTTT. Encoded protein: CANLPRRNQPQHF.

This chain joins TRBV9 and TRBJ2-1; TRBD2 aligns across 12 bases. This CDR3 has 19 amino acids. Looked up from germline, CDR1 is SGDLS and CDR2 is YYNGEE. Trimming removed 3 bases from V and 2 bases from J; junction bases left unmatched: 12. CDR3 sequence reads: CASSGGEASGRAAYNEQFF. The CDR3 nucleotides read TGTGCCAGCAGCGGCGGGGAGGCTAGCGGGAGGGCCGCCTACAATGAGCAGTTCTTC.

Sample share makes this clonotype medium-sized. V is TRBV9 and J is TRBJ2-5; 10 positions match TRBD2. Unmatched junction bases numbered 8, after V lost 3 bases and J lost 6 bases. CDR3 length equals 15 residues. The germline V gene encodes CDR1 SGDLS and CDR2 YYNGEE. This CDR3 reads CASSDPSGGEQTQYF. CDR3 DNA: TGTGCCAGCAGCGACCCGAGCGGGGGGGAGCAGACCCAGTACTTC.

The CDR3 reads CASSVGAGGRTDTQYF. The DNA of the CDR3 is TGTGCCAGCAGCGTAGGAGCGGGGGGTCGCACAGATACGCAGTATTTT. J is TRBJ2-3 and V is TRBV9, with TRBD2 identical over 9 bases. Germline V CDR1 and CDR2: SGDLS, YYNGEE. Germline trimming cut 0 bases from V and 1 base from J; bases unmatched to any gene: 3. The CDR3 is 16 residues long.

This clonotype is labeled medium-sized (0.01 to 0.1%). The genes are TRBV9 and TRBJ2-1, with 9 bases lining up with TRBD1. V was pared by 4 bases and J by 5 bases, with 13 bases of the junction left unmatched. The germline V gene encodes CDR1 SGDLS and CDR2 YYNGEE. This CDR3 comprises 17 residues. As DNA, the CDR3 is TGTGCCAGCAGCTCGAATCCCCGACAGGGGGGGAACAATGAGCAGTTCTTC. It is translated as CASSSNPRQGGNNEQFF. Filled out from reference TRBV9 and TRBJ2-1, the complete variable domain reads DSGVTQTPKHLITATGQRVTLRCSPRSGDLSVYWYQQSLDQGLQFLIQYYNGEERAKGNILERFSAQQFPDLHSELNLSSLELGDSALYFCASSSNPRQGGNNEQFFGPGTRLTVL.

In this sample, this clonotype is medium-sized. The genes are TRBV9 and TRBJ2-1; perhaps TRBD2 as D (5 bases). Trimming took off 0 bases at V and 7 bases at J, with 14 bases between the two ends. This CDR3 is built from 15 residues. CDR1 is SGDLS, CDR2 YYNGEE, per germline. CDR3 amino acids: CASSVGDYLWNEQFF. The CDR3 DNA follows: TGTGCCAGCAGCGTAGGTGACTACCTCTGGAATGAGCAGTTCTTC.

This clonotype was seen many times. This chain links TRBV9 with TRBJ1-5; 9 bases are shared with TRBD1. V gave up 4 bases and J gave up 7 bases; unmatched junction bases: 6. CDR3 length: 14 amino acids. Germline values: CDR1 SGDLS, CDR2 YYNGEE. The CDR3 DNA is TGTGCCAGCAGCCCAGGACAGGGGTGGCAGCCCCAGCATTTT. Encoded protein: CASSPGQGWQPQHF.

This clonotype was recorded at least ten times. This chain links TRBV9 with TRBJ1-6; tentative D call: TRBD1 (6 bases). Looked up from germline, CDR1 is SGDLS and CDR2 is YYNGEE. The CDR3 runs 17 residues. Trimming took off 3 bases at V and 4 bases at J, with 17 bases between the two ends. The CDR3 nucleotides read TGTGCCAGCAGCGCCCAGGGGCTGAGTACTTATAATTCACCCCTCCACTTT. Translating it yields CASSAQGLSTYNSPLHF. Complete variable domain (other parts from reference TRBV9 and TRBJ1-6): DSGVTQTPKHLITATGQRVTLRCSPRSGDLSVYWYQQSLDQGLQFLIQYYNGEERAKGNILERFSAQQFPDLHSELNLSSLELGDSALYFCASSAQGLSTYNSPLHFGNGTRLTVT.